This TCR beta chain was observed in a study of T cells in localized non-small cell lung cancer. Findings and limits, study-wide: Turning up in adjacent lung were a median roughly 62 of the top 100 tumor clones. Blood T cell density predicted longer survival; adjacent-lung clonality, shorter. Exceeding tumor, uninvolved adjacent lung had the highest T cell clonality. Analysis by sequencing included only one tumor region, so heterogeneity remains possible.

The protocol was immunoSEQ multiplex PCR, while the TCRdb copy is restricted to in-frame clones and leaves out a portion. The sample records 2,500 to 3,000 clones, approximately 23% being singletons. V was clipped by 1 base and J by 6 bases; unmatched bases: 5. Germline V CDR1 and CDR2: SGHNT, YENEEA. The CDR3 extends over 14 amino acids. In the case of this clone: Its target is unknown.

The chain links TRBV11-3 to TRBJ1-1, with 7 bases fitting TRBD1. This TCR was sampled from a male donor aged 60 or over with stage II lung adenocarcinoma. The sequenced sample was lung tumor tissue, obtained before any cancer treatment. In DNA form, the CDR3 reads TGTGCCAGCAGCTTAGGGGACAGTTTCGCTGAAGCTTTCTTT. As protein: CASSLGDSFAEAFF. Filled out from reference TRBV11-3 and TRBJ1-1, the complete variable domain reads EAGVVQSPRYKIIEKKQPVAFWCNPISGHNTLYWYLQNLGQGPELLIRYENEEAVDDSQLPKDRFSAERLKGVDSTLKIQPAELGDSAVYLCASSLGDSFAEAFFGQGTRLTVV.